Each of the 7 T cell receptor beta chains below was sequenced from the same sample in a study of sequential checkpoint blockade in melanoma. Clones were read by immunoSEQ multiplex PCR, and TCRdb kept only the in-frame ones, dropping some. Here the sample spans about 11,000 clones, under 85% being singletons. The treatment was: randomized to nivolumab then ipilimumab (arm A) or the reverse (arm B). The source material was CD8+ T cells sorted from blood (inferred from file names), sampled from a patient given nivolumab and ipilimumab in sequence. These TCRs come from a human donor with melanoma.

Comment on this clone: The conserved phenylalanine or tryptophan normally closing the CDR3 is absent here, so this likely arose from a read error. The DNA is omitted, as the CDR3 cannot be located on it reliably, and the CDR3 follows TCRdb's listing. The rearrangement uses TRBV4-2 and TRBJ2-7; TRBD2 is the table's D call, not checked against the DNA. The germline V gene has CDR1 LGHNA and CDR2 YNFKEQ. The CDR3 length equals 11 residues, ends included. CDR3 protein: CASSQGSSGGP.

This clone was found a few times. The rearrangement joins TRBV5-1 to TRBJ2-7; 10 bases line up with TRBD2. V lost 7 bases, J lost 2 bases, and 9 bases stayed unmatched. CDR1 SGHRS and CDR2 YFSETQ come from the germline V gene. This CDR3 has 15 residues. This CDR3 reads CASSAGTSATYEQYF. The CDR3 DNA follows: TGCGCCAGCTCCGCCGGGACTAGCGCTACCTACGAGCAGTACTTC.

The genes are TRBV7-9 and TRBJ1-2; 7 positions match TRBD1. V shed 5 bases and J 6 bases; nucleotides not matched to a gene: 12. This CDR3 is 15 amino acids long. Germline V gene sequence: CDR1 SEHNR, CDR2 FQNEAQ (reference sequence). CDR3 in amino acids: CASSLSHGQEDGYTF. The DNA of the CDR3 is TGTGCCAGCAGCCTCTCACACGGACAGGAGGATGGCTACACCTTC. The full variable domain, in which reference TRBV7-9 and TRBJ1-2 provide the parts outside the CDR3, is DTGVSQNPRHKITKRGQNVTFRCDPISEHNRLYWYRQTLGQGPEFLTYFQNEAQLEKSRLLSDRFSAERPKGSFSTLEIQRTEQGDSAMYLCASSLSHGQEDGYTFGSGTRLTVV.

This sequence joins TRBV6-4 and TRBJ2-2, with TRBD1 matching 11 bases. CDR3 length: 15 amino acids. With 2 bases clipped from V and 4 bases from J, the junction kept 0 bases outside the gene matches. CDR1 and CDR2 (germline): MRHNA, SNTAGT. The CDR3 protein is CASSDGTGGTGELFF. The CDR3 bases are TGTGCCAGCAGTGACGGGACAGGGGGCACCGGGGAGCTGTTTTTT.

The chain uses TRBV6-4 and TRBJ2-4, with TRBD1 matching 9 bases. CDR3 length: 15 residues. Per the germline V gene, CDR1 is MRHNA and CDR2 is SNTAGT. The ends lost 0 bases at V and 6 bases at J; junction bases unmatched: 3. The CDR3 is CASSDSMDRGNIQYF. For the CDR3, the DNA is TGTGCCAGCAGTGACTCCATGGACAGGGGAAACATTCAGTACTTC.

This clone showed up just a few times. The rearrangement links TRBV18 to TRBJ2-7, with 8 nucleotides matching TRBD1. After removal of 8 bases from V and 3 bases from J, the junction contained 12 bases not matched to a gene. The CDR3 has 15 residues. Germline V gene data show CDR1 as KGHSH and CDR2 as LQKENI. The CDR3 nucleotides read TGTGCCAGCCGTCCCCGGGACAGGCCGAACTACGAGCAGTACTTC. Amino acids: CASRPRDRPNYEQYF. The full variable domain, in which reference TRBV18 and TRBJ2-7 provide the parts outside the CDR3, is NAGVMQNPRHLVRRRGQEARLRCSPMKGHSHVYWYRQLPEEGLKFMVYLQKENIIDESGMPKERFSAEFPKEGPSILRIQQVVRGDSAAYFCASRPRDRPNYEQYFGPGTRLTVT.

This clone was seen a handful of times. The genes are TRBV7-9 and TRBJ2-6; maybe TRBD1 (6 bases). The CDR3 is made up of 18 amino acids. Germline values: CDR1 SEHNR, CDR2 FQNEAQ (reference sequence). V was pared by 2 bases and J by 0 bases, with 14 bases between. CDR3 amino acids: CASSLPRDTNSGANVLTF. The CDR3 nucleotides are TGTGCCAGCAGCTTACCCCGGGACACTAACTCTGGGGCCAACGTCCTGACTTTC.